One and the same sample provided the 22 T cell receptor beta chains below, sequenced in a study of identical twins (TCRdb year 2016). The library relied on 5' RACE. Data came from an Illumina HiSeq 2000. TCRdb reanalyzed the raw reads on its own, using fastp at Q25 for trimming and MiXCR for clone calling, and kept in-frame beta chains. Rows merge per CDR3 protein into single entries with the most common DNA and genes. Within this sample are 200,000 to 300,000 distinct CDR3 sequences, with 5.5% to 7% of them counted one time only. Roughly 3.6% of the sample belongs to the ten largest clones. The same data also contributed to another study, on yellow fever vaccine responses in identical twins.

Specimen: memory (CD45RO+) T cells sorted from blood. Sample cell subset or site, as interpreted from the label and publication: CD45RO+ enriched T cells. Every receptor here comes from a woman under 30 in good health.

This clonotype was observed at least ten times. This sequence joins TRBV7-3 and TRBJ2-1, with 7 bases identical to TRBD1. There are 14 residues in the CDR3. V lost 5 bases and J lost 7; bases outside the gene matches: 8. The V gene's germline CDR1 is SGHTA and CDR2 FQGTGA. The CDR3 coding sequence is TGTGCCAGCAGCCCACAGGGGCTGGGAAATGAGCAGTTCTTC. Its translation: CASSPQGLGNEQFF.

This chain links TRBV5-1 with TRBJ1-6; D not certain. The germline V gene has CDR1 SGHRS and CDR2 YFSETQ. V lost 4 bases and J 0 bases, leaving 17 bases between the germline ends. This CDR3 contains 18 residues. CDR3 amino acids: CASSTTVQSGSYNSPLHF. For the CDR3, the DNA is TGCGCCAGCAGCACAACTGTCCAGTCGGGCTCCTATAATTCACCCCTCCACTTT.

V and J are TRBV27 and TRBJ2-7, with TRBD1 identical over 7 bases. Unmatched junction bases numbered 5, after V lost 6 bases and J lost 0 bases. CDR1 is MNHEY, CDR2 SMNVEV, per germline (reference sequence). The CDR3 spans 14 residues. CDR3 sequence (DNA): TGTGCCAGCAGACTGGACAGGAGCTCCTACGAGCAGTACGTC. It encodes CASRLDRSSYEQYV.

This clonotype was recorded a few times. This sequence joins TRBV11-2 and TRBJ2-7, with 13 bases lining up with TRBD2. Germline CDR1 and CDR2: SGHAT and FQNNGV. With 5 bases clipped from V and 5 bases from J, the junction kept 6 bases outside the gene matches. The CDR3 extends over 15 amino acids. CDR3 protein: CASSQYGLAGDEQYF. Here the CDR3 DNA reads TGTGCCAGCAGCCAATACGGACTAGCGGGAGACGAGCAGTACTTC.

A few counts support this clonotype. The J gene is TRBJ1-3, the V gene TRBV29-1; D not resolved. Germline-derived CDR1 and CDR2 are SQVTM and ANQGSEA. The CDR3 consists of 17 residues. The CDR3 loop is CSAETFEHSAGGNTIYF. The CDR3 coding sequence is TGCAGTGCTGAGACGTTTGAACACTCCGCGGGGGGAAACACCATATATTTT.

The rearrangement links TRBV12-3 or TRBV12-4 to TRBJ1-2; no clear D. The CDR3 has 14 residues. V dropped 5 bases and J dropped 4 bases, with 14 bases sitting between them. CDR3 amino acids: CASSPPGFVYGYTF. The CDR3 nucleotides are TGTGCCAGCAGTCCTCCGGGGTTTGTCTATGGCTACACCTTC.

The CDR3 sequence: CASSWSGDSEYF. CDR3 DNA sequence: TGTGCCAGCAGTTGGTCAGGGGATAGTGAGTATTTT. The chain recombines TRBV6-5 with TRBJ2-3, with D perhaps TRBD1 (6 bases). Germline V gene sequence: CDR1 MNHEY, CDR2 SVGAGI. V dropped 4 bases and J dropped 13 bases, with 15 bases sitting between them. The length of the CDR3 is 12 residues.

Notes on this clonotype: A much more abundant neighbour one base away suggests this may be a read error. This chain links TRBV7-9 with TRBJ2-1; D might be TRBD1 (5 bases). Trimming took 6 bases from V and 0 from J, leaving 15 bases between them. The CDR3 has 16 residues. Germline values: CDR1 SEHNR, CDR2 FQNEAQ (reference sequence). The CDR3 nucleotides read TGTGCCAGCAGTGGGCAAAGGGGAAGCTCCTACAATGAGCAGTTCTTC. Its protein product is CASSGQRGSSYNEQFF.

Of note for this clonotype: A much larger clone is a single base away; this may be a read error. The V gene is TRBV5-6, the J gene TRBJ1-5; D is undetermined. This CDR3 contains 14 residues. Per germline, CDR1 SGHDT and CDR2 YYEEEE. For the CDR3, the DNA is TGTGCCAGCCGCTTCACGGGGATGAATCAGCCCCAGCATTTT. This gives the protein CASRFTGMNQPQHF. The full variable domain, in which reference TRBV5-6 and TRBJ1-5 provide the parts outside the CDR3, is DAGVTQSPTHLIKTRGQQVTLRCSPKSGHDTVSWYQQALGQGPQFIFQYYEEEERQRGNFPDRFSGHQFPNYSSELNVNALLLGDSALYLCASRFTGMNQPQHFGDGTRLSIL.

This clonotype was counted ten times or more. The chain uses TRBV20-1 and TRBJ2-6; D not certain. V gave up 3 bases and J gave up 4 bases, with 7 bases separating them. CDR3 length: 13 residues. Per the germline V gene, CDR1 is DFQATT and CDR2 is SNEGSKA (reference sequence). In DNA, the CDR3 is TGCAGTGCTAGTCTCCCAGGGGCCAACGTCCTGACTTTC. Protein product: CSASLPGANVLTF.

This clonotype has just a few counts. This sequence joins TRBV5-1 and TRBJ2-1, with a weak D call TRBD1 (6 bases). This CDR3 contains 13 residues. Germline CDR1 SGHRS, CDR2 YFSETQ. V dropped 4 bases and J dropped 5 bases, with 10 bases sitting between them. In DNA form, the CDR3 reads TGCGCCAGCAGCGGGGACAATAACAATGAGCAGTTCTTC. Its translation: CASSGDNNNEQFF.

This clonotype was seen a few times. The chain employs TRBV11-2 and TRBJ2-7; D remains unclear. The CDR3 sequence is 11 residues long. The V end lost 5 bases, the J end lost 3 bases, and 5 bases lay between the germline ends. Germline CDR1 is SGHAT and CDR2 is FQNNGV. CDR3 DNA: TGTGCCAGCAGCCTCTACTACGAGCAGTACGTC. Protein product: CASSLYYEQYV.

This clonotype was detected once. The chain recombines TRBV15 with TRBJ2-1, with 13 bases aligning to TRBD2. V shed 1 base, J shed 9 bases, and the junction held 6 bases outside the gene matches. This CDR3 has 16 residues. In germline, CDR1 is LNHNV, CDR2 YYDKDF (reference sequence). The CDR3 DNA sequence: TGTGCCACCAGCAGAGGCCCCGGACTAGCGGGAGCTGAGCAGTTCTTC. Translation gives CATSRGPGLAGAEQFF. The whole variable domain, remainder taken from reference TRBV15 and TRBJ2-1, is DAMVIQNPRYQVTQFGKPVTLSCSQTLNHNVMYWYQQKSSQAPKLLFHYYDKDFNNEADTPDNFQSRRPNTSFCFLDIRSPGLGDTAMYLCATSRGPGLAGAEQFFGPGTRLTVL.

The chain has TRBV3-1 and TRBJ1-5; D call uncertain. The CDR3 totals 13 residues. The ends were cut back, 0 bases at V and 9 bases at J, with 9 bases in the middle. Looked up from germline, CDR1 is LGHDT and CDR2 is YNNKEL (reference sequence). CDR3 loop: CASSQDPHRPQHF. CDR3 DNA: TGTGCCAGCAGCCAAGATCCACATCGGCCCCAGCATTTT.

This clonotype showed up many times. This sequence joins TRBV2 and TRBJ1-2; D is perhaps TRBD1 (5 bases). This CDR3 has 15 residues. Germline V gene sequence: CDR1 SNHLY, CDR2 FYNNEI. V was pared by 6 bases and J by 1 base, with 15 bases between. The DNA of the CDR3 is TGTGCCAGCAGCGCCGACAGCAGGTTTAACTATGGCTACACCTTC. Translation: CASSADSRFNYGYTF.

This chain connects TRBV2 to TRBJ1-2, with 8 nucleotides matching TRBD1. The germline V gene has CDR1 SNHLY and CDR2 FYNNEI. Trimming cost V 5 bases and J 5 bases; bases outside gene matches: 13. The CDR3 covers 16 residues. The DNA for the CDR3 is TGTGCCAGCAGTATAGACAGGGGAATAACAAAATATGGCTACACCTTC. This translates into CASSIDRGITKYGYTF.

This clonotype was seen a handful of times. The chain links TRBV6-1 to TRBJ2-7; D is possibly TRBD1 (6 bases). There are 13 residues in the CDR3. The germline gives CDR1 MNHNS, CDR2 SASEGT. Deletions cut 6 bases from V and 3 bases from J, with 12 bases between. CDR3 in amino acids: CASSPRTDYEQYV. CDR3 bases: TGTGCCAGCAGCCCCCGGACAGACTACGAGCAGTACGTC.

This clonotype has a handful of counts. The V gene is TRBV6-2 or TRBV6-3, the J gene TRBJ2-7, with 7 bases matching TRBD2. Germline trimming cut 0 bases from V and 0 bases from J; bases unmatched to any gene: 8. Per the germline V gene, CDR1 is MNHEY and CDR2 is SVGEGT. CDR3 length equals 17 residues. This chain's CDR3 is CASSYSGGKTVSYEQYF. CDR3 DNA: TGTGCCAGCAGTTACTCGGGAGGGAAAACCGTCTCCTACGAGCAGTACTTC.

This clonotype occurred a few times. The chain is built from TRBV5-5 and TRBJ1-2; 10 bases are shared with TRBD1. The CDR3 is made up of 18 amino acids. CDR1 is SGHKS and CDR2 is YYEKEE in the germline V gene (reference sequence). J gave up 3 bases and V 1 base, and 12 bases lay outside the gene matches. The CDR3: CASSLTALGQGSHYGYTF. The DNA of the CDR3 is TGTGCCAGCAGCTTGACTGCTTTGGGACAGGGGAGTCACTATGGCTACACCTTC.

The chain employs TRBV19 and TRBJ2-6, with 7 bases matching TRBD1. V lost 2 bases, J lost 5 bases, and 6 bases stayed unmatched. The germline CDR1 and CDR2 sequences are LNHDA and SQIVND (reference sequence). CDR3 length equals 16 residues. CDR3 amino acids: CASSIRGTDRANVLTF. DNA for the CDR3: TGTGCCAGTAGTATAAGAGGGACAGACCGGGCCAACGTCCTGACTTTC.

The chain's CDR3 is CSAENSNQPQHF. The DNA for the CDR3 is TGCAGTGCAGAAAATAGCAATCAGCCCCAGCATTTT. J is TRBJ1-5 and V is TRBV20-1; D remains unclear. Germline V gene data show CDR1 as DFQATT and CDR2 as SNEGSKA (reference sequence). The CDR3 spans 12 residues. Trimming left V 6 bases short and J 0 bases short, with 6 bases between.

The genes are TRBV6-1 and TRBJ2-2; no clear D gene. Germline V gene lookup returns CDR1 MNHNS and CDR2 SASEGT. The CDR3 spans 15 residues. V lost 6 bases, J lost 3 bases, and 14 bases lay in between. The chain's CDR3 is CASSAGTAHTGELFF. The DNA for the CDR3 is TGTGCCAGCAGCGCCGGTACAGCTCACACCGGGGAGCTGTTTTTT.